This T cell receptor (beta chain) was found in a study of blood T cell repertoires in COVID-19. Per germline, CDR1 MGHRA and CDR2 YSYEKL. CDR3 length equals 12 residues. The V gene lost 0 bases and the J gene lost 4 bases, with 4 bases spanning the gap. Measured with immunoSEQ multiplex PCR; TCRdb has only the in-frame clones, and not every one. The sample yields about 410,000 clones, 85% to 90% seen once. The genes are TRBV4-1 and TRBJ2-7; D is undetermined. The sequence derives from a woman aged 25 to 45 who had recovered from COVID-19. Sequenced: PBMCs or T cells enriched from blood (not recorded which). The CDR3 reads CASSQDSYEQYF. CDR3 DNA sequence: TGCGCCAGCAGCCAAGACAGTTACGAGCAGTACTTC.